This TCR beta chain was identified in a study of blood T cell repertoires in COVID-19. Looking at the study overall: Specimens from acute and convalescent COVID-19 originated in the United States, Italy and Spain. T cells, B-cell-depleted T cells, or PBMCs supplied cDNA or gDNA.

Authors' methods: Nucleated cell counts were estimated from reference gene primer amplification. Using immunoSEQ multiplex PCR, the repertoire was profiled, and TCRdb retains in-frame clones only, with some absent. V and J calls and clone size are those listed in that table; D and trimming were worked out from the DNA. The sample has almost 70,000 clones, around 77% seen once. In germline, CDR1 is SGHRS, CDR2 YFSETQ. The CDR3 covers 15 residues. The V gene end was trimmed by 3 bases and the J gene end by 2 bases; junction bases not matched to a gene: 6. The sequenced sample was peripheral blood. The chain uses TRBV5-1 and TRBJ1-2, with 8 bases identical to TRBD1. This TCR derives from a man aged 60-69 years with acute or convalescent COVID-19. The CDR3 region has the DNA TGCGCCAGCAGCTGGACGACAGGGGAGAACTATGGCTACACCTTC. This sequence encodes CASSWTTGENYGYTF.